This TCR beta chain comes out of a study of regulatory T cells in long-lasting Graves disease. Specified time point: persistent/refractory GD, antithyroid drugs over 5 years with positive TRAb. Following extraction of RNA from PBMCs, that RNA was used to make the TCR library. The TCR beta library used iRepertoire HTBI primers with Arm-PCR amplification of CDR3. TCRdb processed the multiplex PCR reads anew with MiXCR; each CDR3 protein has one entry. Of some 340,000 distinct CDR3 sequences detected, roughly 24% appear once; the ten largest clones hold around 30%. This clonotype was detected only a few times. The germline V gene has CDR1 SGHVS and CDR2 FQNEAQ. V lost 0 bases and J 0 bases, leaving 15 bases between the germline ends. The length of the CDR3 is 17 residues.

The rearrangement joins TRBV7-8 to TRBJ2-7; D gene ambiguous. The input for sequencing was peripheral blood mononuclear cells (PBMCs), taken when the disease was refractory, from a patient treated with antithyroid drugs. This clonotype was obtained from a woman aged 40-49 years with Graves disease. CDR3 sequence reads: CASSLALWGIYSYEQYF. DNA of the CDR3: TGTGCCAGCAGCTTAGCGCTTTGGGGAATCTACTCCTACGAGCAGTACTTC.